This T cell receptor (beta chain) came from a study of blood T cell repertoires in COVID-19. Background on the study: Nucleic acid was either cDNA or gDNA, and it came from T cells, B-cell-depleted T cells, or PBMCs.

Residents of 24 US areas, aged 18 to 89 years, made up the participants. Trimming took off 0 bases at V and 4 bases at J, with 8 bases between the two ends. Germline V gene data show CDR1 as MNHNY and CDR2 as SVGAGI (reference sequence). The CDR3 covers 14 residues. Repertoires were generated with immunoSEQ multiplex PCR, while TCRdb's copy carries only in-frame clones and drops some. Among under 350,000 clones listed, about 89% were seen once. Source material: PBMCs or T cells enriched from blood (not recorded which). V usage is TRBV6-6 and J usage is TRBJ2-3; D gene uncertain. The origin of this receptor is a woman aged 18-29 years who had recovered from COVID-19. The DNA of the CDR3 is TGTGCCAGCAGTTACTCGGAGTCAGCAGATACGCAGTATTTT. Translating it yields CASSYSESADTQYF.